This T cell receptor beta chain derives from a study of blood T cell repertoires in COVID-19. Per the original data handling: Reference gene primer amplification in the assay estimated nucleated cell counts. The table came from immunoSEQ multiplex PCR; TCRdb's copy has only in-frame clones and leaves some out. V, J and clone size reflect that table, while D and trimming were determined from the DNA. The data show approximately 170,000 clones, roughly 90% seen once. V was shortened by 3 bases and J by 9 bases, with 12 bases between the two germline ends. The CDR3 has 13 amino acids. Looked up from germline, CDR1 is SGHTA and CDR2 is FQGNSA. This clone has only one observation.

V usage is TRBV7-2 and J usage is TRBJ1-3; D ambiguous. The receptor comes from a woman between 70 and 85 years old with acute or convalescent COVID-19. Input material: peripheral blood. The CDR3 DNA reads TGTGCCAGCAGCTTCCGTAGAGAGAGCACCATATATTTT. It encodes CASSFRRESTIYF.